The clone carrying this T cell receptor (beta chain) appeared once. Its antigen is as yet unknown. Germline V CDR1 and CDR2: SGHKS, YYEKEE (reference sequence). J gave up 7 bases and V 1 base, and 3 bases lay outside the gene matches. The CDR3 has 14 residues. These data belong to a study of circulating and synovial CD4+ cells in juvenile arthritis. The study's findings and limits: Vbeta family usage analysis did not detect the pathogenic-like versus bulk difference.

Some clones are missing from TCRdb's copy, which holds only in-frame ones; the method was immunoSEQ multiplex PCR. The sample has about 36,000 clones, approximately 94% seen once. The receptor's source is a human donor with juvenile idiopathic arthritis. The gene calls are TRBV5-5 and TRBJ1-4; 8 positions agree with TRBD1. The specimen sequenced was CD4+ T cells from blood. CDR3 sequence reads: CASSLWDRLEKLFF. In DNA form, the CDR3 reads TGTGCCAGCAGCTTGTGGGACAGGCTTGAAAAACTGTTTTTT.